The subject of this entry is one T cell receptor (beta chain). The time point was: patch test 1, 2 weeks after DPC sensitization. Treatment of the sample: therapeutic diphenylcyclopropenone sensitization with weekly scalp DPC. Researchers extracted total RNA from unfractionated whole blood. It was the library that attached unique molecular identifiers to individual cDNA molecules. One entry per CDR3 protein results from TCRdb running MiXCR on the RACE reads. The table shows under 85,000 distinct CDR3 sequences, with about 9.4% occurring only once. J lost 2 bases, V lost 4 bases, and 4 bases had no gene match. The CDR3 extends over 14 amino acids. Germline assignment: CDR1 LGHDT and CDR2 YNNKEL (reference sequence). The data stem from a study of human T cells and chemical hapten exposure. The wider study: All through the approximately 22-week study, the scalp of each patient received diphenylcyclopropenone doses weekly.

The sequencing here drew on whole blood, taken in connection with sensitization to the hapten diphenylcyclopropenone (DPC). This clonotype was obtained from a woman in her forties or fifties with alopecia areata. Some clones in this sample may be carry-over from other donors' samples. This rearrangement joins TRBV3-1 to TRBJ1-2; 7 positions agree with TRBD1. CDR3 sequence reads: CASSRGQANYGYTF. Here the CDR3 DNA reads TGTGCCAGCAGCCGCGGACAGGCCAACTATGGCTACACCTTC.